These T cell receptor beta chains were read from a single sample in a study of T-cell memory formation after mild COVID-19. TCRdb independently ran MiXCR on the 5' RACE reads; one entry per CDR3 protein. The top ten hold roughly 21% of the sample, which has about 400,000 distinct CDR3 sequences, more than 15% seen once. Sequenced material: PBMCs or a T cell subset sorted from them (not recorded which). The receptors derive from a man younger than 35 who had mild COVID-19 (a few samples of this study predate the infection). Cell type and time point are not known. The CDR3 runs from the conserved cysteine through the conserved F or W. The D gene is left open where the match is weak. Clone size is shown for a subset of rows, as once, few, many or a class of expanded clone.

size,V,D,J,CDR3,DNA
NA,TRBV24-1,NA,TRBJ2-3,CATRGPGAADTQYF,TGTGCCACCAGGGGACCCGGGGCGGCAGATACGCAGTATTTT
NA,TRBV20-1,NA,TRBJ1-2,CSARVVGIKQNYGYTF,TGCAGTGCTAGAGTGGTCGGCATCAAGCAAAACTATGGCTACACCTTC
few,TRBV5-1,TRBD1,TRBJ2-3,CASGTGTGKDTQYF,TGCGCCAGCGGAACCGGGACAGGGAAGGATACGCAGTATTTT
NA,TRBV2,NA,TRBJ1-2,CASSDGWRGYTF,TGTGCCAGCAGTGATGGTTGGCGTGGCTACACCTTC
NA,TRBV7-9,NA,TRBJ2-3,CASSLRSTRDTQYF,TGTGCCAGCAGCTTACGGTCTACGAGAGATACGCAGTATTTT
NA,TRBV20-1,TRBD1,TRBJ1-1,CSARATGDDTEAFF,TGCAGTGCTAGAGCGACAGGGGATGACACTGAAGCTTTCTTT
few,TRBV5-5,NA,TRBJ1-1,CASSLVPGARTEAFF,TGTGCCAGCAGCTTGGTGCCGGGGGCGCGGACTGAAGCTTTCTTT
few,TRBV7-2,TRBD2,TRBJ2-1,CASSLVVAASGDNEQFF,TGTGCCAGCAGCTTAGTAGTCGCGGCTAGCGGGGACAATGAGCAGTTCTTC
few,TRBV5-1,TRBD1,TRBJ1-4,CASSSRGQGGEKLFF,TGCGCCAGCAGCTCCCGGGGACAGGGTGGTGAAAAACTGTTTTTT
few,TRBV5-1,NA,TRBJ2-2,CASSHRQNTGELFF,TGCGCCAGCAGCCACCGACAGAACACCGGGGAGCTGTTTTTT
few,TRBV5-1,TRBD2,TRBJ2-2,CASSPSAGGNTGELFF,TGCGCCAGCAGCCCGTCAGCGGGGGGGAACACCGGGGAGCTGTTTTTT